This is a list of T cell receptor beta chains from one sample in a study of blood T cell repertoires in COVID-19. Assay: immunoSEQ multiplex PCR; the TCRdb copy retains only in-frame clones and omits some. This table holds roughly 200,000 clones, around 90% found once. The sample consisted of PBMCs or T cells enriched from blood (not recorded which). The source is a man between 25 and 39 years old who had recovered from COVID-19. Each CDR3 is given with its conserved first and last residue. A D gene is named only where the DNA matches it firmly. Clone sizes are given selectively: once, few, many, or a class where the clone is expanded.

v_call: TRBV11-3; j_call: TRBJ2-1; clone_size: NA; d_call: NA; cdr3_length: 12; cdr3_nt: TGTGCCAGCAGCGCCATTTACGGTGAGCAGTTCTTC; cdr3_aa: CASSAIYGEQFF
v_call: TRBV19; j_call: TRBJ2-7; clone_size: NA; d_call: TRBD2; cdr3_length: 12; cdr3_nt: TGTGCCAGTAGTCTAGCGGCGGACGAGCAGTACTTC; cdr3_aa: CASSLAADEQYF
v_call: TRBV6-5; j_call: TRBJ1-1; clone_size: NA; d_call: TRBD1; cdr3_length: 14; cdr3_nt: TGTGCCAGCAGTTCGACAGGGTCGGGCACTGAAGCTTTCTTT; cdr3_aa: CASSSTGSGTEAFF
v_call: TRBV5-1; j_call: TRBJ1-5; clone_size: NA; d_call: TRBD1; cdr3_length: 16; cdr3_nt: TGCGCCAGCAGCCCAGGGGGCGATTATAGCAATCAGCCCCAGCATTTT; cdr3_aa: CASSPGGDYSNQPQHF
v_call: TRBV6-2/TRBV6-3; j_call: TRBJ2-3; clone_size: once; d_call: TRBD2; cdr3_length: 15; cdr3_nt: TGTGCCAGCAGTTTAGCGGGGGGACCCACAGATACGCAGTATTTT; cdr3_aa: CASSLAGGPTDTQYF
v_call: TRBV3-1/TRBV3-2; j_call: TRBJ2-2; clone_size: NA; d_call: NA; cdr3_length: 12; cdr3_nt: TGTGCCAGCAGCCAACAGGGTGTGGAGCTGTTTTTT; cdr3_aa: CASSQQGVELFF
v_call: TRBV21-1; j_call: TRBJ1-5; clone_size: NA; d_call: NA; cdr3_length: 16; cdr3_nt: TGTGCCAGCAGCAAAGGGGTTACCGAGGGCAATCAGCCCCAGCATTTT; cdr3_aa: CASSKGVTEGNQPQHF
v_call: TRBV12-3/TRBV12-4; j_call: TRBJ1-2; clone_size: NA; d_call: NA; cdr3_length: 13; cdr3_nt: TGTGCCAGCAGGCACAGGCAACCCTATGGCTACACCTTC; cdr3_aa: CASRHRQPYGYTF
v_call: TRBV18; j_call: TRBJ1-5; clone_size: NA; d_call: NA; cdr3_length: 13; cdr3_nt: TGTGCCAGCTCACCTTCGGGAGATCAGCCCCAGCATTTT; cdr3_aa: CASSPSGDQPQHF
v_call: TRBV7-6; j_call: TRBJ2-7; clone_size: NA; d_call: TRBD2; cdr3_length: 18; cdr3_nt: TGTGCCAGCAGCCCTCACGGGACTAGCGGGAGGAGCTCCTACGAGCAGTACTTC; cdr3_aa: CASSPHGTSGRSSYEQYF